The clone carrying this TCR beta chain was picked up a small number of times. What it recognizes is unknown. TCRdb fed the PCR reads into MiXCR, producing one record per CDR3 protein. Among some 580,000 distinct CDR3 sequences listed, 25% were seen once. This specimen belongs to a study of molecular identifiers for immune sequencing clone quantification. Regarding the study as a whole: Clones that had above 20 RNA copies took up over 99% of effector molecules but under 1% in naive cells.

Construction of naive CD8 libraries employed about 17,000 to 1,100,000 sorted cells together with 10%, 30% or 50% RNA. The sample consisted of naive CD8+ T cells from blood, with Jurkat cell RNA spiked in. Subset noted: FACS-sorted CD8+CD4-CCR7+CD45RA+ naive T cells. The sequence came from a human donor in good health. Some libraries in this study had Jurkat cell RNA spiked in.

This CDR3 reads CAISENSNEQYF. Here the CDR3 DNA reads TGTGCCATCAGTGAGAACTCGAACGAGCAGTACTTC. The chain carries TRBV10-3 and TRBJ2-7, with D unclear. The CDR3 length is 12 residues. Trimming removed 2 bases from V and 5 bases from J, with 7 bases in between. The germline V gene has CDR1 ENHRY and CDR2 SYGVKD.